This T cell receptor (beta chain) was recorded in a study of PD-1 blockade in classical Hodgkin lymphoma (TCRdb year 2020). Background on the whole study: Nivolumab dosing was 3 mg/kg intravenously every 2 weeks, continuing until either disease progression or unacceptable toxicity. The study used TCR beta sequencing and CyTOF to define a peripheral blood immune signature of response to PD-1 blockade in classical Hodgkin lymphoma.

On this clone: Its cognate antigen has yet to be identified. Per-base quality was not reported, and no clone a single base away is much larger than it.

Paper-wide results and their limitations: The study was restricted to a single clinical trial cohort, and the causes of repertoire differences, possibly disease activity or prior therapy, were left undefined. A significant rise by C4D1 was seen in CD4+ but not CD8+ TCR diversity (p=0.0027 vs p=0.16), with the rise being most apparent in complete responders (p=0.02). Patients starting nivolumab less than 1 year after ASCT had lower diversity and were excluded from later analyses to avoid confounding by immune reconstitution. Trial patients with a complete response had baseline diversity similar to that of newly diagnosed patients, while partial responders and progressors had significantly lower diversity. Baseline TCR diversity was reported to be lower in newly diagnosed patients than in healthy donors and to be lower still in relapsed/refractory patients.

Genomic DNA was extracted with the Qiagen DNeasy kit from unsorted PBMCs and from negatively selected CD4+ and CD8+ fractions. TCR beta CDR3 regions were amplified by immunoSEQ multiplex PCR using primers annealing to V and J segments. A synthetic immune receptor repertoire was used to minimize amplification bias, and any residual bias was removed computationally once sequencing was done. As for how the authors treated the data: Custom Python scripts were used to quantify repertoire diversity as the Shannon entropy index. Unsorted, CD4+ and CD8+ repertoires were examined separately, except in combined analyses, for which CD4+ and CD8+ sequences were merged in silico. A clone was considered expanded if an increase in frequency of at least 2-fold after treatment relative to C1D1 was found, and a pseudocount of 0.5 was applied to clones undetected at baseline. Singleton clones were defined as clones with 0 or 1 copy at C1D1, and non-singleton clones were defined as clones with 2 or more copies. By matching protein sequences in sorted samples from the same patient, clones expanded in unsorted samples were annotated as CD4+, CD8+ or unknown. Wilcoxon tests on paired samples were used to test diversity changes from C1D1 to C4D1. What TCRdb holds here is the immuneACCESS table cut down to in-frame rearrangements. Part of the clones is not present; checked against another copy, under half of the missing clones reflect an unresolved V gene, and the others are unexplained. V and J calls and clone size follow that table, whereas D and trimming were derived from the DNA. The table for this sample lists around 11,000 clones; approximately 84% of them were counted only once. In total, the top ten clones hold approximately 5% of the sample.

The intended sense of this specimen's time point label: cycle 2 day 1 (C2D1) of nivolumab. Every trial patient had relapsed following autologous stem cell transplantation, and prior brentuximab vedotin exposure was what differed among cohorts A, B and C. The trial cohort was composed of 56 patients with relapsed/refractory classical Hodgkin lymphoma, for whom complete response, partial response or progressive disease was recorded as best overall response. In the multi-cohort phase II CheckMate 205 trial, trial patients received single-agent nivolumab. An independent review committee assessed best overall response using the 2007 International Working Group response criteria. Trial PBMCs were obtained immediately prior to nivolumab initiation (C1D1) and on therapy at cycle 2 day 1 and cycle 4 day 1. Peripheral blood was collected in 8 mL Vacutainer Cell Preparation Tubes, from which PBMCs were isolated by centrifugation and then cryopreserved.

Via the germline V gene, CDR1 is SGHDN and CDR2 FVKESK. Ends trimmed: V by 1 base, J by 3 bases; bases unmatched to a gene: 5. Including cysteine and phenylalanine, the CDR3 has 16 amino acids. Only CDR3 DNA is held: 48 bases, read in frame from base 1. The sample was peripheral blood mononuclear cells (PBMCs), taken before the second cycle of nivolumab. This clonotype originated in a human donor with classical Hodgkin lymphoma. The chain was built from TRBV14 and TRBJ2-2, with 7 bases matching TRBD1. The DNA reads TGTGCCAGCAGCCAAGCAGGGGGTGGTTACACCGGGGAGCTGTTTTTT. This is translated as CASSQAGGGYTGELFF. With all but the CDR3 taken from the reference TRBV14 and TRBJ2-2 genes, the full variable domain is: EAGVTQFPSHSVIEKGQTVTLRCDPISGHDNLYWYRRVMGKEIKFLLHFVKESKQDESGMPNNRFLAERTGGTYSTLKVQPAELEDSGVYFCASSQAGGGYTGELFFGEGSRLTVL.